This T cell receptor beta chain comes out of a study of shared clonotypes between healthy human individuals. General study results and limits: Among a handful of donors, approximately 4.6% of naive CD4 clonotypes were found in common.

Libraries were prepared by immunoSEQ multiplex PCR; TCRdb keeps only in-frame clonotypes and omits some of them. The sample lists about 2.3 million clones; approximately 95% were seen once. As concerns this clone: What it binds is not known.

Germline V gene lookup returns CDR1 LNHDA and CDR2 SQIVND (reference sequence). Trimming cost V 5 bases and J 2 bases, with 10 bases left between them. This CDR3 has 13 amino acids. Healthy and HIV-negative, the adult donors had no recent acute infections or vaccinations. The sample consisted of naive CD4+ T cells from PBMCs. Regarding subset: CD45RA+ positively selected. This receptor was obtained from a man aged 18 to 35 in good health. Some clones in this sample may be carry-over from other donors' samples. The rearrangement uses TRBV19 and TRBJ2-7, with D possibly matching TRBD1 (5 bases). This CDR3 reads CASSPQGTYEQYF. As DNA, the CDR3 is TGTGCCAGTAGTCCGCAGGGAACCTACGAGCAGTACTTC.